A single sample is the source of the 2 T cell receptor beta chains below, sequenced in a study of PD-L1 blockade in urothelial cancer. The time point was: pretreatment peripheral blood. Here immunoSEQ multiplex PCR was the method, and the copy in TCRdb shows in-frame clones only, minus some. The data show 100,000 to 150,000 clones, 84% seen once. This specimen consisted of PBMCs, obtained around atezolizumab (anti-PD-L1) treatment. The receptors stem from a man over 45 with urothelial cancer.

The chain is built from TRBV4-1 and TRBJ1-2, with D possibly matching TRBD1 (6 bases). Germline V lookup: CDR1 MGHRA, CDR2 YSYEKL. The CDR3 runs to 14 residues. V was shortened by 3 bases and J by 4 bases, with 12 bases between the two germline ends. In nucleotides, the CDR3 is TGCGCCAGCAGCCACCCGGACAGCGCCTATGGCTACACCTTC. It codes for CASSHPDSAYGYTF.

The V gene is TRBV4-2, the J gene TRBJ1-1; the D is unclear. The CDR3 totals 16 residues. With 1 base removed from V and 3 bases from J, the gap between germline ends came to 15 bases. Germline CDR1 and CDR2: LGHNA and YNFKEQ. The CDR3 DNA follows: TGTGCCAGCAGCCAAGCGGGAGACCGCCCCGACACTGAAGCTTTCTTT. Its translation is CASSQAGDRPDTEAFF.